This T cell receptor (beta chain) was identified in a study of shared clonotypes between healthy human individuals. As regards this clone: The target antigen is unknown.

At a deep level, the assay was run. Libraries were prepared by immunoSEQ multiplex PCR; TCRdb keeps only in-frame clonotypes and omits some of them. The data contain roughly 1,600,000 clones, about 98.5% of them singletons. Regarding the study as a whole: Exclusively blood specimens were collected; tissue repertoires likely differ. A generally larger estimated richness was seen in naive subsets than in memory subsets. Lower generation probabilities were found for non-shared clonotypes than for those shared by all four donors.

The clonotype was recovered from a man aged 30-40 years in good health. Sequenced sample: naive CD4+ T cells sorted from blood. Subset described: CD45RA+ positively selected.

CDR3 protein: CASREGPSSYEQYF. The CDR3 nucleotides read TGCGCCAGCAGGGAGGGGCCGAGCTCCTACGAGCAGTACTTC. This chain connects TRBV5-1 to TRBJ2-7; D is perhaps TRBD2 (6 bases). The V end was cut by 5 bases, the J end by 0 bases, with 12 bases between. The CDR3 contains 14 residues. Germline CDR1 SGHRS, CDR2 YFSETQ. Together with reference TRBV5-1 and TRBJ2-7, the CDR3 gives the full variable domain: KAGVTQTPRYLIKTRGQQVTLSCSPISGHRSVSWYQQTPGQGLQFLFEYFSETQRNKGNFPGRFSGRQFSNSRSEMNVSTLELGDSALYLCASREGPSSYEQYFGPGTRLTVT.